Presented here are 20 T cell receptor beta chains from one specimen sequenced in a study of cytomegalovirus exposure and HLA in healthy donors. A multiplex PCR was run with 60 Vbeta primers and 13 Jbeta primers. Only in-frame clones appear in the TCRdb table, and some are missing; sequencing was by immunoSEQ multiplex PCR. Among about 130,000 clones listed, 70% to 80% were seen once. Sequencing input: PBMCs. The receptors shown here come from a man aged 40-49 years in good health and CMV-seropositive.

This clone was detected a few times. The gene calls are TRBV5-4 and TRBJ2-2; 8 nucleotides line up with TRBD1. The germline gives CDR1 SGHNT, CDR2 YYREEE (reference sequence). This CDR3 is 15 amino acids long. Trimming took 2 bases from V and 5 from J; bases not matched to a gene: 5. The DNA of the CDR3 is TGTGCCAGCAGCTTAGGGGACAGGAAGACCGGGGAGCTGTTTTTT. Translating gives CASSLGDRKTGELFF. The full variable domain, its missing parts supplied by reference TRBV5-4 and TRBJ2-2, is ETGVTQSPTHLIKTRGQQVTLRCSSQSGHNTVSWYQQALGQGPQFIFQYYREEENGRGNFPPRFSGLQFPNYSSELNVNALELDDSALYLCASSLGDRKTGELFFGEGSRLTVL.

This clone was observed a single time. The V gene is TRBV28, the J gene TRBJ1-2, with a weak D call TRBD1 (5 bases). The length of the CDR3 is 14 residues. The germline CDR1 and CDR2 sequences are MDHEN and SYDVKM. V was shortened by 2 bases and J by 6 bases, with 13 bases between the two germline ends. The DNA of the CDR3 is TGTGCCAGCAGTTTACTGGAACAGGCAGATGGCTACACCTTC. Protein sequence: CASSLLEQADGYTF.

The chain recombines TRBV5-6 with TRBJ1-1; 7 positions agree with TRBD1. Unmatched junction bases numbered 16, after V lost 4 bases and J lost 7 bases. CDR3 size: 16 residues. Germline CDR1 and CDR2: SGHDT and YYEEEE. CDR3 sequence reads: CASSRVNNRDSYEAFF. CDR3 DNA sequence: TGTGCCAGCAGCCGAGTAAACAACCGGGACAGCTATGAAGCTTTCTTT.

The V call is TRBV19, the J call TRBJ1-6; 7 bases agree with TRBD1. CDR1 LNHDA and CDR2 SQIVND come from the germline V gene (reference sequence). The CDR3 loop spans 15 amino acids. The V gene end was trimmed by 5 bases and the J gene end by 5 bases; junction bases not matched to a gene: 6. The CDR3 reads CASSARDSHNSPLHF. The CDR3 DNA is TGTGCCAGTAGTGCTCGGGACAGCCATAATTCACCCCTCCACTTT.

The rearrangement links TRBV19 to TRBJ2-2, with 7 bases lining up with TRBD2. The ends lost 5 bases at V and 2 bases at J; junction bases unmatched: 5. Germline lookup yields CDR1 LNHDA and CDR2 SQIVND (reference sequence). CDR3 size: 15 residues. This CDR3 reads CASSWGGGNTGELFF. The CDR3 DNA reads TGTGCCAGTAGTTGGGGCGGGGGAAACACCGGGGAGCTGTTTTTT.

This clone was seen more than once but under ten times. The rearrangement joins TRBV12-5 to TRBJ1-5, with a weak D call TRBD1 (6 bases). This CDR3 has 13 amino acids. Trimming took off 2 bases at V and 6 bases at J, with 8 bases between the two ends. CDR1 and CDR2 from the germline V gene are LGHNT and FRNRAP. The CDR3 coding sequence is TGTGCTAGTGGTTTGACCAGGGGTCAGCCCCAGCATTTT. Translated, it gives CASGLTRGQPQHF.

The CDR3 loop reads CASSAPQGALSGNTIYF. The CDR3 bases are TGTGCCAGCAGTGCACCACAGGGGGCCCTCTCTGGAAACACCATATATTTT. The chain couples TRBV6-1 to TRBJ1-3, with 9 bases lining up with TRBD1. V lost 4 bases to trimming and J lost 0 bases; unmatched junction nucleotides: 7. The CDR3 loop spans 17 amino acids. Looked up from germline, CDR1 is MNHNS and CDR2 is SASEGT.

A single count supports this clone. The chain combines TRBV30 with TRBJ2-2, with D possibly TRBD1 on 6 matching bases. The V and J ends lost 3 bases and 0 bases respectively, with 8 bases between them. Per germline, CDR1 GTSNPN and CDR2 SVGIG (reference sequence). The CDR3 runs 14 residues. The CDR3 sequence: CAWRRDTNTGELFF. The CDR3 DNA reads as TGTGCCTGGAGACGGGACACGAACACCGGGGAGCTGTTTTTT. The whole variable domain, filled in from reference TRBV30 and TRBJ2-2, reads SQTIHQWPATLVQPVGSPLSLECTVEGTSNPNLYWYRQAAGRGLQLLFYSVGIGQISSEVPQNLSASRPQDRQFILSSKKLLLSDSGFYLCAWRRDTNTGELFFGEGSRLTVL.

The CDR3 sequence: CASSLSGRENTIYF. The CDR3 DNA reads TGTGCCAGCAGTTTATCAGGCAGGGAAAACACCATATATTTT. The V and J genes are TRBV27 and TRBJ1-3; the D gene is possibly TRBD1 (5 bases). The CDR3 sequence is 14 residues long. Trimming stripped 0 bases from V and 6 bases from J, with 9 bases between. Germline V gene sequence: CDR1 MNHEY, CDR2 SMNVEV (reference sequence).

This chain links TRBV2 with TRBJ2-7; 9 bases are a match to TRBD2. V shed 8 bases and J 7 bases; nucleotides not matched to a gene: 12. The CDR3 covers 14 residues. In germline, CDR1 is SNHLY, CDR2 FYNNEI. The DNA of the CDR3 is TGTGCCAGCGGGCGGGAGGGCCAGAGCGGGGAGCAGTACTTC. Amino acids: CASGREGQSGEQYF.

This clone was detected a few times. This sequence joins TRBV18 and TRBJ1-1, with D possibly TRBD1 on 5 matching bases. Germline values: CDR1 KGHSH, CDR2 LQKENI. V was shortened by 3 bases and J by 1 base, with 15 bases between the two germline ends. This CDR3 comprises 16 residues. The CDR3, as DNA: TGTGCCAGCTCACCGGAACAGGTCAGTCCGAACACTGAAGCTTTCTTT. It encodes CASSPEQVSPNTEAFF.

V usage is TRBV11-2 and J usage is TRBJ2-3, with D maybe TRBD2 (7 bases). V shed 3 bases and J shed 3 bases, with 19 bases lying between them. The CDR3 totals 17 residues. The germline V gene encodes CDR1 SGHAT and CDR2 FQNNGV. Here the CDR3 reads CASSFRGGGSGTDTQYF. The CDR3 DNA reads TGTGCCAGCAGCTTTCGAGGGGGGGGCTCAGGGACAGATACGCAGTATTTT.

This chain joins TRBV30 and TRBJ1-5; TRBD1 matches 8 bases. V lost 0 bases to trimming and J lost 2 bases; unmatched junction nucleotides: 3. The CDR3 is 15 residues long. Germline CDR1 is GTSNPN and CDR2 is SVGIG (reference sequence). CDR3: CAWSVETGGNQPQHF. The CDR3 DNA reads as TGTGCCTGGAGTGTGGAGACAGGGGGCAATCAGCCCCAGCATTTT.

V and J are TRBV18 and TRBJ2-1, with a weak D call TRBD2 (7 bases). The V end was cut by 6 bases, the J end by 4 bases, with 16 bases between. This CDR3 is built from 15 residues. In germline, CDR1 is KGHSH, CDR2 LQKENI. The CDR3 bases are TGTGCCAGCTCCACGGGGGCGGGGGCATACAATGAGCAGTTCTTC. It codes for CASSTGAGAYNEQFF.

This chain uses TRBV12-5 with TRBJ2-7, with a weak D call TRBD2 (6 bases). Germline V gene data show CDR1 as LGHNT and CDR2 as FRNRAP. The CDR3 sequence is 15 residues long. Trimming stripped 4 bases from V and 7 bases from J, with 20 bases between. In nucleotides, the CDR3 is TGTGCTAGTGGTTCCCCAGGAGTACCTGCGGGGGAGCAGTACTTC. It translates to CASGSPGVPAGEQYF. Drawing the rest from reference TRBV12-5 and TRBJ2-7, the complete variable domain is DARVTQTPRHKVTEMGQEVTMRCQPILGHNTVFWYRQTMMQGLELLAYFRNRAPLDDSGMPKDRFSAEMPDATLATLKIQPSEPRDSAVYFCASGSPGVPAGEQYFGPGTRLTVT.

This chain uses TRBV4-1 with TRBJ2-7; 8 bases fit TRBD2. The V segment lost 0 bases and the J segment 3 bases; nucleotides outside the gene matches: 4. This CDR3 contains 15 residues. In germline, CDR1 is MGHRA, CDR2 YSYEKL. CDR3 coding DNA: TGCGCCAGCAGCCAAGATATCGGGGGGGGCTACGAGCAGTACTTC. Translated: CASSQDIGGGYEQYF.

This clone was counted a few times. The CDR3 loop reads CASRRTGDNNQPQHF. CDR3 in DNA: TGTGCCAGCAGACGGACAGGGGACAACAATCAGCCCCAGCATTTT. The V gene is TRBV6-5, the J gene TRBJ1-5, with TRBD1 identical over 9 bases. The CDR3 sequence is 15 residues long. The germline CDR1 and CDR2 sequences are MNHEY and SVGAGI. V lost 6 bases and J lost 3; bases outside the gene matches: 6.

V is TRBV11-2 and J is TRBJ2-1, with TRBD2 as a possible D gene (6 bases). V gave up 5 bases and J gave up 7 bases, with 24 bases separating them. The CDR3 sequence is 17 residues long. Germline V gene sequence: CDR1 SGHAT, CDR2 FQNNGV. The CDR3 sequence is CASSPLAVGAAGNEQFF. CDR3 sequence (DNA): TGTGCCAGCAGCCCCCTCGCGGTAGGGGCCGCGGGGAATGAGCAGTTCTTC.

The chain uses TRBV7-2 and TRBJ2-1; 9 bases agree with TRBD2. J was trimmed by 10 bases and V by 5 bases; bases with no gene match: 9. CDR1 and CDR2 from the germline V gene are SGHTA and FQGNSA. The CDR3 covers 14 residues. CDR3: CASSPGLAHREQFF. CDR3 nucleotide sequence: TGTGCCAGCAGCCCGGGACTAGCACATCGCGAGCAGTTCTTC.

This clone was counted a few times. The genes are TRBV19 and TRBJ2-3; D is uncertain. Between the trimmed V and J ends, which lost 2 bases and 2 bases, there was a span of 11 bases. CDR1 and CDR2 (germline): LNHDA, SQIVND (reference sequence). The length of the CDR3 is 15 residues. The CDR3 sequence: CASSITLALTDTQYF. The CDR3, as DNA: TGTGCCAGTAGTATAACCTTGGCCCTCACAGATACGCAGTATTTT.